This passage covers 28 T cell receptor beta chains from one sample sequenced in a study of T cell changes during pregnancy in multiple sclerosis. Assay used: immunoSEQ multiplex PCR; TCRdb lists only in-frame clones, some missing. The repertoire holds some 64,000 clones, with over 80% as singletons. Sequencing was performed on peripheral blood, taken in the first trimester of pregnancy. These TCRs come from a female donor with multiple sclerosis, enrolled in a pregnancy study.

The chain carries TRBV5-8 and TRBJ2-1, with 10 bases matching TRBD2. The J segment lost 4 bases and the V segment lost 1 base, leaving 2 bases of the junction unmatched. Germline CDR1 reads SGHTS; CDR2 reads YDEGEE. The CDR3 covers 15 residues. CDR3 residues: CASSLRTSGYNEQFF. The DNA of the CDR3 is TGTGCCAGCAGCTTGCGGACTAGCGGATACAATGAGCAGTTCTTC.

This clone has only one observation. The V and J genes are TRBV11-2 and TRBJ1-4; D ambiguous. Trimming took off 2 bases at V and 3 bases at J, with 7 bases between the two ends. From germline, CDR1 is SGHAT and CDR2 FQNNGV. The CDR3 covers 14 residues. DNA for the CDR3: TGTGCCAGCAGCTTAAGAGGTTCTAATGAAAAACTGTTTTTT. This gives the protein CASSLRGSNEKLFF. The complete variable domain, with remaining parts taken from reference TRBV11-2 and TRBJ1-4, reads EAGVAQSPRYKIIEKRQSVAFWCNPISGHATLYWYQQILGQGPKLLIQFQNNGVVDDSQLPKDRFSAERLKGVDSTLKIQPAKLEDSAVYLCASSLRGSNEKLFFGSGTQLSVL.

V is TRBV13 and J is TRBJ2-1; maybe TRBD2 (6 bases). This CDR3 has 16 residues. Germline CDR1 is PRHDT and CDR2 is FYEKMQ (reference sequence). V was shortened by 4 bases and J by 1 base, with 14 bases between the two germline ends. The CDR3 here is CASSSQVSGSYNEQFF. In DNA, the CDR3 is TGTGCCAGCAGCTCCCAGGTTAGCGGTTCCTACAATGAGCAGTTCTTC. Variable domain in full (rest from reference TRBV13 and TRBJ2-1): AAGVIQSPRHLIKEKRETATLKCYPIPRHDTVYWYQQGPGQDPQFLISFYEKMQSDKGSIPDRFSAQQFSDYHSELNMSSLELGDSALYFCASSSQVSGSYNEQFFGPGTRLTVL.

In this sample, this clone turned up once. This rearrangement joins TRBV6-5 to TRBJ2-1, with D perhaps matching TRBD1 (5 bases). Germline V gene lookup returns CDR1 MNHEY and CDR2 SVGAGI. With 0 bases removed from V and 6 bases from J, the gap between germline ends came to 9 bases. CDR3 length equals 14 residues. The CDR3 loop is CASSYSRVTNEQFF. The DNA for the CDR3 is TGTGCCAGCAGTTACTCCAGGGTGACCAATGAGCAGTTCTTC.

This chain uses TRBV4-2 with TRBJ2-7; 8 bases fit TRBD2. This CDR3 has 16 amino acids. Germline loops: CDR1 LGHNA, CDR2 YNFKEQ. With V trimmed by 0 bases and J by 2 bases, 6 bases remained unmatched. CDR3: CASSQDPSGRTYEQYF. The CDR3, as DNA: TGTGCCAGCAGCCAAGATCCGAGCGGGAGAACCTACGAGCAGTACTTC.

This CDR3 is CASSYSTSAYEQYF. CDR3 in DNA: TGTGCCAGCAGTTACTCGACTAGCGCCTACGAGCAGTACTTC. J is TRBJ2-7 and V is TRBV6-5; 8 bases align to TRBD2. V was pared by 0 bases and J by 2 bases, with 0 bases of the junction left unmatched. CDR3 length equals 14 residues. The germline V gene has CDR1 MNHEY and CDR2 SVGAGI.

The V and J genes are TRBV5-1 and TRBJ2-1; TRBD1 matches 11 bases. Germline V gives CDR1 SGHRS, CDR2 YFSETQ. This CDR3 has 15 amino acids. V was clipped by 4 bases and J by 6 bases; unmatched bases: 6. CDR3 loop: CASSPGGTGGNEQFF. CDR3 DNA sequence: TGCGCCAGCAGCCCGGGGGGGACAGGGGGCAATGAGCAGTTCTTC.

CDR3 residues: CASSFGQNYGYTF. As DNA, the CDR3 is TGTGCCAGCAGTTTTGGGCAGAACTATGGCTACACCTTC. This sequence joins TRBV27 and TRBJ1-2; no definite D call. CDR1 and CDR2 (germline): MNHEY, SMNVEV (reference sequence). The CDR3 consists of 13 residues. Trimming stripped 3 bases from V and 2 bases from J, with 7 bases between.

The V and J genes are TRBV2 and TRBJ1-1; no clear D. The CDR3 has 15 residues. CDR1 is SNHLY and CDR2 is FYNNEI in the germline V gene. Trimming stripped 0 bases from V and 2 bases from J, with 10 bases between. The CDR3 spells CASSEARGENTEAFF. The CDR3 DNA follows: TGTGCCAGCAGTGAAGCGCGGGGAGAAAACACTGAAGCTTTCTTT.

DNA of the CDR3: TGCAGCGTTCAGACTAGCGGCACAGATACGCAGTATTTT. Translated, it gives CSVQTSGTDTQYF. V gene TRBV29-1 combines with J gene TRBJ2-3; 8 bases agree with TRBD2. The CDR3 is made up of 13 amino acids. Germline lookup yields CDR1 SQVTM and CDR2 ANQGSEA. J was trimmed by 1 base and V by 5 bases; bases with no gene match: 2.

This rearrangement joins TRBV10-1 to TRBJ2-7, with a weak D call TRBD2 (7 bases). Germline lookup yields CDR1 WNHNN and CDR2 SYGVQD (reference sequence). This CDR3 is 16 amino acids long. Trimming shortened V by 6 bases and J by 3 bases, and 21 bases separated the two germline ends. DNA of the CDR3: TGCGCCAGCAGGGCATCCTCGGGGAGGGGGGGCTACGAGCAGTACTTC. This codes for CASRASSGRGGYEQYF.

The V gene is TRBV19, the J gene TRBJ2-7; a weak D match, TRBD2 (5 bases). Deletions cut 10 bases from V and 2 bases from J, with 18 bases between. The germline CDR1 and CDR2 sequences are LNHDA and SQIVND (reference sequence). The length of the CDR3 is 14 residues. For the CDR3, the DNA is TGTGCCACCCAAAGGACCTGGAGGACCTACGAGCAGTACTTC. Encoded protein: CATQRTWRTYEQYF. The full variable domain, in which reference TRBV19 and TRBJ2-7 provide the parts outside the CDR3, is DGGITQSPKYLFRKEGQNVTLSCEQNLNHDAMYWYRQDPGQGLRLIYYSQIVNDFQKGDIAEGYSVSREKKESFPLTVTSAQKNPTAFYLCATQRTWRTYEQYFGPGTRLTVT.

This rearrangement joins TRBV5-4 to TRBJ2-3, with 8 bases that match TRBD2. The CDR3 spans 17 residues. The V segment lost 4 bases and the J segment 2 bases; nucleotides outside the gene matches: 12. Germline-derived CDR1 and CDR2 are SGHNT and YYREEE (reference sequence). CDR3 bases: TGTGCCAGCAGCCCGGGGGGGAGATCGGCATACACAGATACGCAGTATTTT. Residues: CASSPGGRSAYTDTQYF.

CDR3 amino acids: CASSANRGDDQPQHF. The CDR3, as DNA: TGTGCCAGCAGCGCTAACAGGGGCGACGATCAGCCCCAGCATTTT. The J gene is TRBJ1-5, the V gene TRBV11-2; 7 bases line up with TRBD1. V dropped 5 bases and J dropped 5; count of bases not matched to a gene: 9. The germline V gene has CDR1 SGHAT and CDR2 FQNNGV. The CDR3 runs 15 residues.

This chain joins TRBV18 and TRBJ2-7, with D possibly being TRBD1 (6 bases). V was trimmed by 6 bases and J by 3 bases, leaving 15 bases between them. From germline, CDR1 is KGHSH and CDR2 LQKENI. The CDR3 has 14 amino acids. This CDR3 reads CASSLQGQNYEQYF. In DNA, the CDR3 is TGTGCCAGCTCCCTGCAGGGGCAAAACTACGAGCAGTACTTC.

The V gene is TRBV5-4, the J gene TRBJ1-1, with TRBD1 identical over 11 bases. The CDR3 consists of 14 residues. V dropped 5 bases and J dropped 5; count of bases not matched to a gene: 5. Per germline, CDR1 SGHNT and CDR2 YYREEE (reference sequence). The CDR3 DNA reads TGTGCCAGCAGACTGGACAGGGGGCTTACTGAAGCTTTCTTT. Residues: CASRLDRGLTEAFF.

This sequence joins TRBV5-1 and TRBJ2-2; 9 bases are shared with TRBD2. CDR3 length equals 16 residues. The V gene end was trimmed by 2 bases and the J gene end by 4 bases; junction bases not matched to a gene: 6. CDR1 is SGHRS, CDR2 YFSETQ, per germline. The DNA for the CDR3 is TGCGCCAGCAGCTTATCGGGACTAGCTTCCACCGGGGAGCTGTTTTTT. As protein: CASSLSGLASTGELFF.

The CDR3 sequence: CASRAGTGGGNEQFF. Here the CDR3 DNA reads TGTGCCAGCAGGGCCGGGACAGGGGGTGGCAATGAGCAGTTCTTC. The rearrangement uses TRBV2 and TRBJ2-1, with 11 bases aligning to TRBD1. The CDR3 sequence is 15 residues long. J gave up 6 bases and V 6 bases, and 7 bases lay outside the gene matches. In germline, CDR1 is SNHLY, CDR2 FYNNEI.

The sample holds one count of this clone. This rearrangement joins TRBV7-3 to TRBJ2-3; 9 nucleotides align to TRBD2. Germline lookup yields CDR1 SGHTA and CDR2 FQGTGA. The CDR3 is 15 amino acids. Unmatched junction bases numbered 9, after V lost 6 bases and J lost 5 bases. This chain's CDR3 is CASSRSSGIKDTQYF. CDR3 in DNA: TGTGCCAGCAGTCGGTCTAGCGGGATTAAAGATACGCAGTATTTT.

V gene TRBV30 combines with J gene TRBJ2-6, with D perhaps matching TRBD2 (5 bases). V was clipped by 1 base and J by 0 bases, with 10 bases between them. Germline lookup yields CDR1 GTSNPN and CDR2 SVGIG (reference sequence). This CDR3 contains 16 residues. CDR3 loop: CAWSGHGLSGANVLTF. Here the CDR3 DNA reads TGTGCCTGGAGTGGTCACGGACTCTCTGGGGCCAACGTCCTGACTTTC. Combining the CDR3 with reference TRBV30 and TRBJ2-6 gives the whole variable domain SQTIHQWPATLVQPVGSPLSLECTVEGTSNPNLYWYRQAAGRGLQLLFYSVGIGQISSEVPQNLSASRPQDRQFILSSKKLLLSDSGFYLCAWSGHGLSGANVLTFGAGSRLTVL.

This chain joins TRBV5-6 and TRBJ1-5; D unclear. V was cut by 0 bases and J by 9 bases, with 10 bases left in between. Germline CDR1 SGHDT, CDR2 YYEEEE. This CDR3 has 13 amino acids. The CDR3 region is CASSLAPTGPQHF. The CDR3 DNA sequence: TGTGCCAGCAGCTTGGCCCCAACTGGGCCCCAGCATTTT.

Only a few counts were recorded for this clone. The chain uses TRBV5-1 and TRBJ1-1; no reliable D call. Looked up from germline, CDR1 is SGHRS and CDR2 is YFSETQ. Trimming removed 0 bases at V and 3 bases at J, with 6 bases between. This CDR3 spans 13 amino acids. The CDR3 is CASSLGPYTEAFF. CDR3 sequence (DNA): TGCGCCAGCAGCTTGGGGCCTTACACTGAAGCTTTCTTT. The variable domain in full, completed from reference TRBV5-1 and TRBJ1-1, reads KAGVTQTPRYLIKTRGQQVTLSCSPISGHRSVSWYQQTPGQGLQFLFEYFSETQRNKGNFPGRFSGRQFSNSRSEMNVSTLELGDSALYLCASSLGPYTEAFFGQGTRLTVV.

The chain carries TRBV4-2 and TRBJ2-3, with 8 bases matching TRBD2. This CDR3 spans 17 amino acids. Trimming at V came to 4 bases and at J to 5 bases, leaving 14 bases not matched to a gene. Per germline, CDR1 LGHNA and CDR2 YNFKEQ. The CDR3 DNA reads as TGTGCCAGCAGCCGGGGGGGAACGGGAGGGCCGGGAGATACGCAGTATTTT. Its protein product is CASSRGGTGGPGDTQYF.

The chain employs TRBV27 and TRBJ1-1; TRBD1 agrees at 8 bases. The ends lost 5 bases at V and 6 bases at J; junction bases unmatched: 5. The CDR3 consists of 13 residues. Germline V gene sequence: CDR1 MNHEY, CDR2 SMNVEV (reference sequence). CDR3 region: CASSPDRVSEAFF. CDR3 sequence (DNA): TGTGCCAGCAGTCCGGACAGGGTCTCTGAAGCTTTCTTT.

The CDR3 reads CASSPTGIHEQYF. The CDR3 coding sequence is TGTGCCAGCAGTCCTACAGGGATCCACGAGCAGTACTTC. This chain connects TRBV5-4 to TRBJ2-7; possibly TRBD1 for D (6 bases). Trimming cost V 5 bases and J 5 bases, with 14 bases left between them. CDR3 length: 13 residues. CDR1 is SGHNT and CDR2 is YYREEE in the germline V gene (reference sequence).

The CDR3 nucleotides are TGTGCCAGCAGTTTACCCGCTCGGAATGAGCAGTTCTTC. It codes for CASSLPARNEQFF. The V and J genes are TRBV28 and TRBJ2-1; the D is unclear. Germline V gene lookup returns CDR1 MDHEN and CDR2 SYDVKM. The CDR3 spans 13 residues. V shed 2 bases and J shed 7 bases, with 9 bases lying between them.

The chain combines TRBV6-5 with TRBJ2-2; 11 nucleotides align to TRBD1. V lost 2 bases and J lost 7; bases outside the gene matches: 0. This CDR3 spans 14 amino acids. Germline values: CDR1 MNHEY, CDR2 SVGAGI. In DNA form, the CDR3 reads TGTGCCAGCAGTTACGGGACAGGGGGCGGGGAGCTGTTTTTT. It is translated as CASSYGTGGGELFF.

By its share, this clone is large. The chain uses TRBV21-1 and TRBJ1-1; no DNA check was done on the table's D call, TRBD1. TRBV21-1 is reported as a pseudogene. The CDR3 covers 15 residues. The CDR3 nucleotides are TGTGCCAGCAGCAAAGCGCCTAGGGGGAACACTGAAGCTTTCTTT. Its protein product is CASSKAPRGNTEAFF.